Below are 18 T cell receptor beta chains sequenced from a single sample in a study of CD8+ T cells in alopecia areata. cDNA prepared by RNA extraction and subsequent reverse transcription served as the template for sequencing. The data were produced by immunoSEQ multiplex PCR, yet TCRdb's version contains in-frame clones alone and is incomplete. The table has around 250,000 clones, roughly two thirds seen once. This material consisted of CD4+ T cells sorted from blood, taken at week 0. The receptors derive from a human donor with alopecia areata.

The rearrangement uses TRBV5-1 and TRBJ2-7; 12 bases agree with TRBD1. Trimming cost V 3 bases and J 7 bases; bases outside gene matches: 5. This CDR3 spans 14 amino acids. CDR1 and CDR2 (germline): SGHRS, YFSETQ. The CDR3 coding sequence is TGCGCCAGCAGCTCCCGGGACAGGGGGCGTGAGCAGTACTTC. It yields the protein CASSSRDRGREQYF.

This sequence joins TRBV6-5 and TRBJ2-6; D is unclear. The germline CDR1 and CDR2 sequences are MNHEY and SVGAGI. The CDR3 loop spans 14 amino acids. Trimming took 4 bases from V and 3 from J, leaving 7 bases between them. The CDR3 region is CASSFLGGANVLTF. The CDR3 bases are TGTGCCAGCAGTTTCCTAGGTGGGGCCAACGTCCTGACTTTC.

This clone was observed many times. The chain links TRBV29-1 to TRBJ1-2, with unresolved D. V lost 3 bases and J 1 base, leaving 6 bases between the germline ends. The CDR3 loop spans 12 amino acids. Germline V gene data show CDR1 as SQVTM and CDR2 as ANQGSEA. In DNA, the CDR3 is TGCAGCGTTGAGGAGTTTAACTATGGCTACACCTTC. Translating it yields CSVEEFNYGYTF.

The V call is TRBV18, the J call TRBJ2-7; D is undetermined. The CDR3 spans 16 residues. The V end was cut by 0 bases, the J end by 0 bases, with 12 bases between. The germline V gene has CDR1 KGHSH and CDR2 LQKENI. The CDR3 region has the DNA TGTGCCAGCTCACCACCCGGCAGCCCGGGCTCCTACGAGCAGTACTTC. Its translation is CASSPPGSPGSYEQYF.

The V and J genes are TRBV29-1 and TRBJ2-5; 10 positions match TRBD1. This CDR3 region has 13 residues. The germline CDR1 and CDR2 sequences are SQVTM and ANQGSEA. V shed 7 bases and J 8 bases; nucleotides not matched to a gene: 10. The CDR3 nucleotides read TGCAGCGCCGGGACAGGGGCCAGGGATACCCAGTACTTC. Translated, it gives CSAGTGARDTQYF.

V gene TRBV10-3 combines with J gene TRBJ2-7; TRBD2 aligns across 8 bases. The CDR3 covers 15 residues. The germline gives CDR1 ENHRY, CDR2 SYGVKD. V shed 3 bases, J shed 3 bases, and the junction held 7 bases outside the gene matches. This chain's CDR3 is CAISDGGAPSYEQYF. CDR3 nucleotides: TGTGCCATCAGTGACGGGGGGGCCCCAAGCTACGAGCAGTACTTC.

V usage is TRBV7-9 and J usage is TRBJ1-2; 7 bases agree with TRBD1. The CDR3 sequence is 15 residues long. V shed 5 bases, J shed 0 bases, and the junction held 6 bases outside the gene matches. Germline-derived CDR1 and CDR2 are SEHNR and FQNEAQ (reference sequence). The CDR3 DNA sequence: TGTGCCAGCAGCACCTTCAGGGGGACTAACTATGGCTACACCTTC. Translation: CASSTFRGTNYGYTF.

J is TRBJ1-2 and V is TRBV30, with D perhaps matching TRBD1 (5 bases). Germline V gives CDR1 GTSNPN, CDR2 SVGIG (reference sequence). Trimming shortened V by 2 bases and J by 1 base, and 14 bases separated the two germline ends. CDR3 length: 15 residues. This CDR3 reads CAWSPGSGINYGYTF. In DNA, the CDR3 is TGTGCCTGGAGTCCTGGATCAGGGATTAACTATGGCTACACCTTC.

This clone was counted once. The rearrangement uses TRBV13 and TRBJ1-2; TRBD1 is a possible D gene (5 bases). The CDR3 contains 15 residues. V lost 5 bases and J lost 7, with 20 bases in between. Germline V lookup: CDR1 PRHDT, CDR2 FYEKMQ (reference sequence). DNA for the CDR3: TGTGCCAGCAGCACAAACCCAGGGAGGTGGGGTGGCTACACCTTC. Amino acid sequence: CASSTNPGRWGGYTF. The complete variable domain, with remaining parts taken from reference TRBV13 and TRBJ1-2, reads AAGVIQSPRHLIKEKRETATLKCYPIPRHDTVYWYQQGPGQDPQFLISFYEKMQSDKGSIPDRFSAQQFSDYHSELNMSSLELGDSALYFCASSTNPGRWGGYTFGSGTRLTVV.

The chain carries TRBV5-4 and TRBJ2-2, with D uncertain. Per the germline V gene, CDR1 is SGHNT and CDR2 is YYREEE (reference sequence). V lost 5 bases to trimming and J lost 8 bases, with 13 bases between them. The CDR3 loop spans 13 amino acids. The CDR3 here is CASRTTISGELFF. The CDR3 DNA reads as TGTGCCAGCAGAACGACAATATCTGGGGAGCTGTTTTTT.

This clone has at least ten counts. V usage is TRBV10-3 and J usage is TRBJ2-5; 7 bases are a match to TRBD1. The CDR3 runs to 15 residues. The germline V gene has CDR1 ENHRY and CDR2 SYGVKD. Germline trimming cut 7 bases from V and 2 bases from J; bases unmatched to any gene: 10. In nucleotides, the CDR3 is TGTGCCATCAAGTCGGACAGGACCGCTCAAGAGACCCAGTACTTC. Residues: CAIKSDRTAQETQYF.

This clone turned up a few times. J is TRBJ2-7 and V is TRBV27, with 7 bases fitting TRBD1. This CDR3 has 13 amino acids. The J segment lost 6 bases and the V segment lost 6 bases, leaving 8 bases of the junction unmatched. Germline V gene lookup returns CDR1 MNHEY and CDR2 SMNVEV (reference sequence). The CDR3 DNA follows: TGTGCCAGCAGGCATACAGGGGTGAGCGAGCAGTACTTC. Amino acids: CASRHTGVSEQYF.

The CDR3 bases are TGTGCCAGCAGCTTATACGGAAGACCCACAGATACGCAGTATTTT. Its protein product is CASSLYGRPTDTQYF. The chain couples TRBV11-2 to TRBJ2-3; D is unresolved. CDR1 is SGHAT and CDR2 is FQNNGV in the germline V gene. The length of the CDR3 is 15 residues. The V and J ends lost 2 bases and 2 bases respectively, with 11 bases between them.

This clone was observed a handful of times. The rearrangement links TRBV29-1 to TRBJ1-1; D not certain. The CDR3 length is 12 residues. In germline, CDR1 is SQVTM, CDR2 ANQGSEA. The V end lost 7 bases, the J end lost 5 bases, and 14 bases lay between the germline ends. The CDR3, as DNA: TGCAGCGCCCCCGGGGTGGGGACTGAAGCTTTCTTT. It yields the protein CSAPGVGTEAFF.

The chain carries TRBV30 and TRBJ2-6; possibly TRBD2 for D (6 bases). Germline V lookup: CDR1 GTSNPN, CDR2 SVGIG (reference sequence). The CDR3 contains 15 residues. With 4 bases removed from V and 0 bases from J, the gap between germline ends came to 10 bases. As DNA, the CDR3 is TGTGCCTGGATCCTCGGGAGCTCTGGGGCCAACGTCCTGACTTTC. This gives the protein CAWILGSSGANVLTF.

The rearrangement uses TRBV5-6 and TRBJ1-4; 9 bases agree with TRBD1. CDR1 is SGHDT, CDR2 YYEEEE, per germline. The J segment lost 6 bases and the V segment lost 0 bases, leaving 6 bases of the junction unmatched. The CDR3 length is 16 residues. Here the CDR3 DNA reads TGTGCCAGCAGCTTGGACAGGGGGCAGGTTTATGAAAAACTGTTTTTT. This encodes CASSLDRGQVYEKLFF.

The CDR3 here is CASSPAGTSYGYTF. CDR3 in DNA: TGTGCCAGCAGCCCTGCTGGCACTTCCTATGGCTACACCTTC. V gene TRBV7-6 combines with J gene TRBJ1-2; D ambiguous. This CDR3 region has 14 residues. V was clipped by 5 bases and J by 4 bases, with 14 bases between them. Germline CDR1 reads SGHVS; CDR2 reads FNYEAQ. Supplemented by reference TRBV7-6 and TRBJ1-2, the full variable domain reads GAGVSQSPRYKVTKRGQDVALRCDPISGHVSLYWYRQALGQGPEFLTYFNYEAQQDKSGLPNDRFSAERPEGSISTLTIQRTEQRDSAMYRCASSPAGTSYGYTFGSGTRLTVV.

V usage is TRBV29-1 and J usage is TRBJ2-5, with 9 nucleotides matching TRBD1. V shed 1 base, J shed 5 bases, and the junction held 2 bases outside the gene matches. Germline V gene data show CDR1 as SQVTM and CDR2 as ANQGSEA. The length of the CDR3 is 13 residues. The CDR3 here is CSVEVGQGETQYF. The CDR3 nucleotides read TGCAGCGTTGAAGTAGGACAGGGGGAGACCCAGTACTTC.